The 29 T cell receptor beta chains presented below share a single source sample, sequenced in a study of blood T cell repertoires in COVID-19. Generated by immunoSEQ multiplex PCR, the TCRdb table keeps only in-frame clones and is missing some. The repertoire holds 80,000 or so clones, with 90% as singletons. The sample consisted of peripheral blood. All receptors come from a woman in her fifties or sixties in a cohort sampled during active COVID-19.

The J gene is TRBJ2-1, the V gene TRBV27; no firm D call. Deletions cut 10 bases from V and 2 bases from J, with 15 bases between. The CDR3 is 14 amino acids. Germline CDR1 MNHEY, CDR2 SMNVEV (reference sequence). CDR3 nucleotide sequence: TGTGCCACCTCTGACTCCAAACCCTACAATGAGCAGTTCTTC. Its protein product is CATSDSKPYNEQFF.

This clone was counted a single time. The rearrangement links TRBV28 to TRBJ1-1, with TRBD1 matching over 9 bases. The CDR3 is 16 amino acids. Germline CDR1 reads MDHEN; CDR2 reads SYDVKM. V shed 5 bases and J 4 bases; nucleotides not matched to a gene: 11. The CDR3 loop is CASSLPGQGRGTEAFF. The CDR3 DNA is TGTGCCAGCAGTCTACCGGGACAGGGCCGGGGCACTGAAGCTTTCTTT.

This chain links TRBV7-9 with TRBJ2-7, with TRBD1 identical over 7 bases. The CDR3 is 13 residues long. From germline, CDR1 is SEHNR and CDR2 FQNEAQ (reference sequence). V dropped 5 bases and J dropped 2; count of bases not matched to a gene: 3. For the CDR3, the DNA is TGTGCCAGCAGCACAGGGACAGCCTACGAGCAGTACTTC. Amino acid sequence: CASSTGTAYEQYF.

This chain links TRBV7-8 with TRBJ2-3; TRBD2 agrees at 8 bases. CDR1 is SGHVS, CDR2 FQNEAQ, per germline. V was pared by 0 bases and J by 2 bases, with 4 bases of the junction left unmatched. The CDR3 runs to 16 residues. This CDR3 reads CASSLALADPTDTQYF. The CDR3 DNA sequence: TGTGCCAGCAGCTTAGCACTAGCGGATCCCACAGATACGCAGTATTTT.

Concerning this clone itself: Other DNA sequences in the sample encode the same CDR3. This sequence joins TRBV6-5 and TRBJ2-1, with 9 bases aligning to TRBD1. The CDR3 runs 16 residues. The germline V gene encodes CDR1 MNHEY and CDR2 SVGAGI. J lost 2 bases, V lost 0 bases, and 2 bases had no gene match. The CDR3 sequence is CASSYSTGGAYNEQFF. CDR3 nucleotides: TGTGCCAGCAGTTACTCTACAGGGGGCGCCTACAATGAGCAGTTCTTC.

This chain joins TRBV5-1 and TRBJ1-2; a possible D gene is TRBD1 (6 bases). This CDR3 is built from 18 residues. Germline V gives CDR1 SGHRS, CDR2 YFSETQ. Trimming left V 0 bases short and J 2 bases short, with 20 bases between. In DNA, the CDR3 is TGCGCCAGCAGCTTGGGTTCCGCCTCAAGAACAGGGAACTATGGCTACACCTTC. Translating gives CASSLGSASRTGNYGYTF.

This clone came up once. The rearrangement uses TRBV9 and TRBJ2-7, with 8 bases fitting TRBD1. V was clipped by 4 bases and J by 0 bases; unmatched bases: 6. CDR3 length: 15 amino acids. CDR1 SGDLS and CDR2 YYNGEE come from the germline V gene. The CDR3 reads CASSRGTGLSYEQYF. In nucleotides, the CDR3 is TGTGCCAGCAGCCGGGGGACAGGCCTCTCCTACGAGCAGTACTTC. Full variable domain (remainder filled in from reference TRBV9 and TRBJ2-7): DSGVTQTPKHLITATGQRVTLRCSPRSGDLSVYWYQQSLDQGLQFLIQYYNGEERAKGNILERFSAQQFPDLHSELNLSSLELGDSALYFCASSRGTGLSYEQYFGPGTRLTVT.

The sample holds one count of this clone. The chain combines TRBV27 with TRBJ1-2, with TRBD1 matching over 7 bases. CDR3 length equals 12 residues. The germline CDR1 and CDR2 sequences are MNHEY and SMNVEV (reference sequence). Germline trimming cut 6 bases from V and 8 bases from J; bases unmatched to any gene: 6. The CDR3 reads CASSPTGLGYTF. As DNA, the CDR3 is TGTGCCAGCAGCCCGACAGGGCTCGGCTACACCTTC.

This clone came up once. This CDR3 reads CASSFDRGSYNEQFF. The DNA for the CDR3 is TGTGCCAGCAGTTTTGACAGGGGCTCCTACAATGAGCAGTTCTTC. V gene TRBV6-5 combines with J gene TRBJ2-1; 8 positions agree with TRBD1. Trimming removed 4 bases from V and 0 bases from J; junction bases left unmatched: 2. CDR1 and CDR2 from the germline V gene are MNHEY and SVGAGI. The CDR3 runs to 15 residues.

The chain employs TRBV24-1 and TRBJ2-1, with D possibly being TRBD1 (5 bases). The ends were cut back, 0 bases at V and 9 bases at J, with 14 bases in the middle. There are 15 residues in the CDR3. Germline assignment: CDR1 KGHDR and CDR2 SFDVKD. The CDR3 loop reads CATSDLSLGVGEQFF. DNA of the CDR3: TGTGCCACCAGTGATTTGTCCCTAGGGGTAGGTGAGCAGTTCTTC.

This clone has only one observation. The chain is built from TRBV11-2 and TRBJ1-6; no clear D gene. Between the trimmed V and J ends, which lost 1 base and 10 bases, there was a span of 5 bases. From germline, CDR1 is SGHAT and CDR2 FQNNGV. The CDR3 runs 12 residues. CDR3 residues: CASSLGRSPLHF. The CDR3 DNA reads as TGTGCCAGCAGCTTAGGGCGGTCACCCCTCCACTTT.

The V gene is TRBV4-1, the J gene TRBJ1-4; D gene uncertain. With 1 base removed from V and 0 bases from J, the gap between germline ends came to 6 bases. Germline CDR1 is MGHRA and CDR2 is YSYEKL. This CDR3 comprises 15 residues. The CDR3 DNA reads TGCGCCAGCAGCCAAGTTGGAGCAACTAATGAAAAACTGTTTTTT. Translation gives CASSQVGATNEKLFF.

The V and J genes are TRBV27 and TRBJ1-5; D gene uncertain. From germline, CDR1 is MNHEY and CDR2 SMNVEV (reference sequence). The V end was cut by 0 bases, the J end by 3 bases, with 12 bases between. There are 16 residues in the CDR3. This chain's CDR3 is CASSLSSGDLNQPQHF. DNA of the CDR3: TGTGCCAGCAGTTTATCGAGCGGCGACCTCAATCAGCCCCAGCATTTT.

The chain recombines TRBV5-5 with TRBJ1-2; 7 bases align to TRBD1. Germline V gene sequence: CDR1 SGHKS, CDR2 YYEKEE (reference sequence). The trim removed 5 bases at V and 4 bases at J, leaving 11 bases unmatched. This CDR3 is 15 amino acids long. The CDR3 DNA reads TGTGCCAGCAGTTTAGGGGACAGAAACTTCTATGGCTACACCTTC. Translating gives CASSLGDRNFYGYTF.

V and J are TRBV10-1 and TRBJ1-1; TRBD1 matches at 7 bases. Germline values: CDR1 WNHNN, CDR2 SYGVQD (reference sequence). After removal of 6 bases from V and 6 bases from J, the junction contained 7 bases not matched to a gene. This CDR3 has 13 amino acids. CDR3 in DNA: TGCGCCAGCAGCCGACAGGGAAGCGCTGAAGCTTTCTTT. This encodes CASSRQGSAEAFF.

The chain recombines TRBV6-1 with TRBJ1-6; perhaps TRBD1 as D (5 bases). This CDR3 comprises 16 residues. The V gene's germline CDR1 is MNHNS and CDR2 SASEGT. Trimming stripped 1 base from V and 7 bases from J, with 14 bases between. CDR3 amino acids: CASSEVAPGSNSPLHF. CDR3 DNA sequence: TGTGCCAGCAGTGAAGTGGCTCCAGGGTCAAATTCACCCCTCCACTTT.

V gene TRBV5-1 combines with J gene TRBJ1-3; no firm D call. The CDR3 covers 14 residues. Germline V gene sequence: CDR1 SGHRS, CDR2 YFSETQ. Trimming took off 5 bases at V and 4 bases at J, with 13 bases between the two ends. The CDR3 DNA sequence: TGCGCCAGCAGAGACGCCCCGGAGGGAAACACCATATATTTT. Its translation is CASRDAPEGNTIYF. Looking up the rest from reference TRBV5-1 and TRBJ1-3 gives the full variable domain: KAGVTQTPRYLIKTRGQQVTLSCSPISGHRSVSWYQQTPGQGLQFLFEYFSETQRNKGNFPGRFSGRQFSNSRSEMNVSTLELGDSALYLCASRDAPEGNTIYFGEGSWLTVV.

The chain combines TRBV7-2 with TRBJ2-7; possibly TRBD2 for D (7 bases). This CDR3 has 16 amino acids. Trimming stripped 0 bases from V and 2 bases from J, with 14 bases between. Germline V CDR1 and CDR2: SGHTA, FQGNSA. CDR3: CASSLAGGRATYEQYF. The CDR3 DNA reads TGTGCCAGCAGCTTAGCGGGGGGGCGGGCTACCTACGAGCAGTACTTC.

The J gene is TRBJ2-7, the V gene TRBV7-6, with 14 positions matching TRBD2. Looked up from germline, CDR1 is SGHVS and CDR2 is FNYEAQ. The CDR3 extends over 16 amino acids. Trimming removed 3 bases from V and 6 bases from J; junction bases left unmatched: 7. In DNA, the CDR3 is TGTGCCAGCAGCTTGGTGGGGACTAGCGGGAGTGGCGAGCAGTACTTC. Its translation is CASSLVGTSGSGEQYF. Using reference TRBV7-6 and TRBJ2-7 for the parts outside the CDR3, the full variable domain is GAGVSQSPRYKVTKRGQDVALRCDPISGHVSLYWYRQALGQGPEFLTYFNYEAQQDKSGLPNDRFSAERPEGSISTLTIQRTEQRDSAMYRCASSLVGTSGSGEQYFGPGTRLTVT.

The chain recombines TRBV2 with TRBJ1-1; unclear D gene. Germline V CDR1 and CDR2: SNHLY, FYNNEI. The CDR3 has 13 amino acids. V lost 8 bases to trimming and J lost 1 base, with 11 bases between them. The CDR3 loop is CASHQMSNTEAFF. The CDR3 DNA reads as TGTGCCAGCCATCAGATGTCGAACACTGAAGCTTTCTTT. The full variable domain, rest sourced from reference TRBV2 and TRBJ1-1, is EPEVTQTPSHQVTQMGQEVILRCVPISNHLYFYWYRQILGQKVEFLVSFYNNEISEKSEIFDDQFSVERPDGSNFTLKIRSTKLEDSAMYFCASHQMSNTEAFFGQGTRLTVV.

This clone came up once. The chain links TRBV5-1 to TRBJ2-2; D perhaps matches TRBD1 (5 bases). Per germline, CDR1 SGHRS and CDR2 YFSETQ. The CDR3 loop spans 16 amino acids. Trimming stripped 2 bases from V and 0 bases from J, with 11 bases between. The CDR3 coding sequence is TGCGCCAGCAGCTTAACAGGTTTGGCGAACACCGGGGAGCTGTTTTTT. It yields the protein CASSLTGLANTGELFF.

Here the CDR3 DNA reads TGTGCCAGCAGCGGTACAGGGGACTATGGCTACACCTTC. Translated: CASSGTGDYGYTF. This chain joins TRBV5-5 and TRBJ1-2; TRBD1 aligns across 7 bases. The CDR3 is made up of 13 amino acids. Germline-derived CDR1 and CDR2 are SGHKS and YYEKEE (reference sequence). After removal of 4 bases from V and 3 bases from J, the junction contained 3 bases not matched to a gene.

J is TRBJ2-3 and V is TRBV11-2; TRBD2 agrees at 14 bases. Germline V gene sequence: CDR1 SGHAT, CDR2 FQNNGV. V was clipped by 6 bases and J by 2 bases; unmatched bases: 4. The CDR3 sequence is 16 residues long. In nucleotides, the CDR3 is TGTGCCAGCAGGTTGGGACTAGCGGGAGTCACAGATACGCAGTATTTT. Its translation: CASRLGLAGVTDTQYF.

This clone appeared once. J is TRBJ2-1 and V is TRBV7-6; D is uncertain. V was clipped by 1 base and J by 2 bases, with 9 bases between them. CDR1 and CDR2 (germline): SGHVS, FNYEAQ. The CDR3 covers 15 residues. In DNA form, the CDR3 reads TGTGCCAGCAGCTTAGGTGGAGACCCCTACAATGAGCAGTTCTTC. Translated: CASSLGGDPYNEQFF. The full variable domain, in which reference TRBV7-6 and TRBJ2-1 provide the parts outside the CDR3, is GAGVSQSPRYKVTKRGQDVALRCDPISGHVSLYWYRQALGQGPEFLTYFNYEAQQDKSGLPNDRFSAERPEGSISTLTIQRTEQRDSAMYRCASSLGGDPYNEQFFGPGTRLTVL.

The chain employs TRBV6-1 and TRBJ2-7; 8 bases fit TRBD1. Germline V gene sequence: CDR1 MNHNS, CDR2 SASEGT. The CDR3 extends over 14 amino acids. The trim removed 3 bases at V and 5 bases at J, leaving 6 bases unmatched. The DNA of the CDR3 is TGTGCCAGCAGTGAGGGACAGGAGTGGGACGAGCAGTACTTC. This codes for CASSEGQEWDEQYF.

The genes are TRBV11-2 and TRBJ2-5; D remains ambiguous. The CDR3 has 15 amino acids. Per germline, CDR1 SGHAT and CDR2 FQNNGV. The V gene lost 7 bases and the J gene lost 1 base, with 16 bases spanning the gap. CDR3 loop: CASTTVSRFQETQYF. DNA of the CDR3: TGTGCCAGCACCACAGTCTCACGTTTCCAAGAGACCCAGTACTTC.

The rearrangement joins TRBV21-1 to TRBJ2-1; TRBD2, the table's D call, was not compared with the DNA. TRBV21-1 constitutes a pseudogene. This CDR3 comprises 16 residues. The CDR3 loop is CASSKRREGAYNEQFF. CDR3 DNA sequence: TGTGCCAGCAGCAAAAGGCGGGAGGGAGCCTACAATGAGCAGTTCTTC.

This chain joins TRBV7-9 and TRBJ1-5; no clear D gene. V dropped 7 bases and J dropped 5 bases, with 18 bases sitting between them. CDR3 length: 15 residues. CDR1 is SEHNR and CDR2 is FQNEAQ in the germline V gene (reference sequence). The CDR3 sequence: CASNSGAGTDQPQHF. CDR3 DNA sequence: TGTGCCAGCAACTCGGGTGCGGGTACGGATCAGCCCCAGCATTTT.

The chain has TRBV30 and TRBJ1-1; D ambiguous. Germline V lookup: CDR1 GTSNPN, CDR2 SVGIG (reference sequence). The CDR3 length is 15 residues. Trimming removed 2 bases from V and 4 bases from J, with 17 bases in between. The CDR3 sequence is CAWSPPRGRGTEAFF. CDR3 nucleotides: TGTGCCTGGAGTCCCCCTCGGGGTCGAGGCACTGAAGCTTTCTTT.